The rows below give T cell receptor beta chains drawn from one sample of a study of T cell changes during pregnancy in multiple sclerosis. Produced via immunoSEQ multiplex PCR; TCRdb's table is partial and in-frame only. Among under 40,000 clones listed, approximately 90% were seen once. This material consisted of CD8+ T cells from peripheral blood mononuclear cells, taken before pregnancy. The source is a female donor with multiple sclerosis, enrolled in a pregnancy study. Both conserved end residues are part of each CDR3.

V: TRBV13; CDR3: CASSSLSGFDASTDTQYF
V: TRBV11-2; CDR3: CASSTRGSGRNIQYF
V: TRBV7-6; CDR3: CASSPTGGGEPQHF
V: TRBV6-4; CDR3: CASSVSGQPSETQYF
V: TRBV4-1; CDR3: CASSQDLILANQPQHF
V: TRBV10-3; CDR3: CAIGGASGQFYNEQFF
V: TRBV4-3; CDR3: CASADSSGDITGELFF
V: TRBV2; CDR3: CASSAPGLASYEQYF
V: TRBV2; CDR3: CASSDGLADYNEQFF
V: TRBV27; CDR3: CASSLVFTDTQYF
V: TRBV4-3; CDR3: CASSQDWVTQPQHF
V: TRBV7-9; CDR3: CASSLKGQVLPEAFF
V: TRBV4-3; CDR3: CASSQEIADNSYEQYF
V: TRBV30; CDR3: CAWSVTGDYGYTF
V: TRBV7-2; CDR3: CASSFAGTSVSYNEQFF
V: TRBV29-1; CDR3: CSVDALPYGYTF
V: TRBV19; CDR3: CASSMPLAADTQYF
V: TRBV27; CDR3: CASSPNRGLNTEAFF
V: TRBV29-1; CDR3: CSVEDGPDSYNEQFF
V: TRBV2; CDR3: CASSAATSDEQYF
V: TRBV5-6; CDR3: CASSLARGGNYGYTF
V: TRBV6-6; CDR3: CASRPGQQNTEAFF
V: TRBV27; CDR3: CASSSLAGPSYEQYF
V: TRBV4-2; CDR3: CASSQDSNEQYF
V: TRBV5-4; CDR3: CASSSGTGFTGELFF
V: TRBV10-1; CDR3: CASSVDNEGNTIYF
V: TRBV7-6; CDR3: CASSLEPANYGYTF
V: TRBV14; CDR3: CASSQDSSTGIEQFF
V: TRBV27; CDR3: CASGPFGGGPYGYTF
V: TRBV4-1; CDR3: CASSQDGRGGYTF
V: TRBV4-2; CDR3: CASSQEHNRVNGELFF
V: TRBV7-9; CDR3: CASSTTATYYGYTF
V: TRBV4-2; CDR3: CASSQDGGRGAFF
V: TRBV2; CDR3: CASSGPDSLQPQHF
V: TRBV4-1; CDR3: CASSLLAGGDSYNEQFF
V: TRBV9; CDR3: CASSDLAFAESFYEQYF
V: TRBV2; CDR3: CASSWTREEQFF
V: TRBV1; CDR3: CTSSQDPRDTEAFF
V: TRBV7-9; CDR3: CASSSIAGGTYEQYF
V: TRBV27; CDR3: CASSTASSTQYF
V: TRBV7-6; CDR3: CASSFQRGTDTQYF
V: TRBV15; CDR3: CATSGARGMSEGPIRPQHF
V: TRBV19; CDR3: CASSIMKRGNYEQYF
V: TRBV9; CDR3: CASSVITGVYSGANVLTF
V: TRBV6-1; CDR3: CASISMEGYTGELFF
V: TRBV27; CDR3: CASSLGQADEQFF
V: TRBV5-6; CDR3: CASSLGASLYEQYF
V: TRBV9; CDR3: CASSAGGGTEAFF
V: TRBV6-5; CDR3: CASSYHSNQPQHF
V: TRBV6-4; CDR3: CASSDSRAHTGELFF
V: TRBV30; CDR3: CAWSVGQGPGNTIYF
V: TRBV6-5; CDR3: CASRSTGGGGTQYF
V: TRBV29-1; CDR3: CSVATGVEGYTF
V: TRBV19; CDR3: CASSISVNQPQHF
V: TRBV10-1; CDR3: CASSEAQSIYEQYF
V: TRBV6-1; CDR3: CASSAPGFEAFF
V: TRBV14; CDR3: CASSQEPPSLGYTF